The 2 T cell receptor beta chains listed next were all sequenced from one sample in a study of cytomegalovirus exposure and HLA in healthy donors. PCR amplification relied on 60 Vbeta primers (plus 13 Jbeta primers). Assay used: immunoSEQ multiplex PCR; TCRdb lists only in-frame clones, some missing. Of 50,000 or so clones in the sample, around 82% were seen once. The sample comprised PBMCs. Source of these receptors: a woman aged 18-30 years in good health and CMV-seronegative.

For the CDR3, the DNA is TGTGCCAGCAGTGAATTGGTTCAGGGCAGGACAGATACGCAGTATTTT. This translates into CASSELVQGRTDTQYF. The V and J genes are TRBV25-1 and TRBJ2-3; the D gene is possibly TRBD1 (5 bases). The CDR3 has 16 amino acids. The V end was cut by 1 base, the J end by 3 bases, with 14 bases between. Germline V gene lookup returns CDR1 MGHDK and CDR2 SYGVNS. Full variable domain (remainder filled in from reference TRBV25-1 and TRBJ2-3): EADIYQTPRYLVIGTGKKITLECSQTMGHDKMYWYQQDPGMELHLIHYSYGVNSTEKGDLSSESTVSRIRTEHFPLTLESARPSHTSQYLCASSELVQGRTDTQYFGPGTRLTVL.

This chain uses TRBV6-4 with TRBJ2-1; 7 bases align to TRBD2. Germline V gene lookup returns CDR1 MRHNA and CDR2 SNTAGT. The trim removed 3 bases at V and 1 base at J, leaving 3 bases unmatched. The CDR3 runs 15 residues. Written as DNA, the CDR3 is TGTGCCAGCAGTGATTGGGGGGGGTCCTACAATGAGCAGTTCTTC. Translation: CASSDWGGSYNEQFF.